The 6 T cell receptor beta chains below come from one sample, sequenced in a study of blood T cells in healthy people across ages. Then a second PCR, running about 6 to 11 cycles, was carried out with a sample-barcoded 5' primer and a J-beta primer mix. TCRdb used MiXCR to reprocess the 5' RACE reads, holding one entry per CDR3 protein. The sample includes 380,000 or so distinct CDR3 sequences, 45% to 65% of them seen just once. Sequencing was carried out using blood. These receptors came from a man aged 60-69 years in good health.

Only a few counts were recorded for this clonotype. The rearrangement uses TRBV7-2 and TRBJ2-5, with unresolved D. This CDR3 is built from 14 residues. Trimming cost V 4 bases and J 5 bases, with 14 bases left between them. Germline V gives CDR1 SGHTA, CDR2 FQGNSA. The CDR3 coding sequence is TGTGCCAGCAGCTCCTCCACGGGCCGGGAGACCCAGTACTTC. Its protein is CASSSSTGRETQYF.

The chain combines TRBV29-1 with TRBJ2-5; TRBD1 matches 7 bases. This CDR3 comprises 13 residues. The germline CDR1 and CDR2 sequences are SQVTM and ANQGSEA. V lost 8 bases and J lost 5; bases outside the gene matches: 11. The CDR3 sequence: CSSQRGRLETQYF. The CDR3 DNA sequence: TGCAGCTCCCAGAGGGGGCGGTTGGAGACCCAGTACTTC.

This clonotype has more than one count but fewer than ten. The chain joins TRBV20-1 to TRBJ2-3, with D possibly matching TRBD2 (6 bases). The CDR3 is made up of 12 amino acids. Germline loops: CDR1 DFQATT, CDR2 SNEGSKA (reference sequence). V was cut by 7 bases and J by 3 bases, with 11 bases left in between. In nucleotides, the CDR3 is TGCAGTGTAGAGGAGGGGACAGATACGCAGTATTTT. Its protein is CSVEEGTDTQYF.

The chain couples TRBV5-1 to TRBJ2-7, with D tentatively TRBD1 (6 bases). CDR1 and CDR2 (germline): SGHRS, YFSETQ. Trimming stripped 4 bases from V and 4 bases from J, with 15 bases between. The CDR3 extends over 14 amino acids. CDR3: CASSEQTGTYEQYF. The CDR3 DNA sequence: TGCGCCAGCAGCGAACAAACAGGGACGTACGAGCAGTACTTC.

The chain links TRBV11-2 to TRBJ1-4, with D unresolved. Between the trimmed V and J ends, which lost 6 bases and 4 bases, there was a span of 18 bases. CDR1 is SGHAT and CDR2 is FQNNGV in the germline V gene. This CDR3 is 16 amino acids long. In nucleotides, the CDR3 is TGTGCCAGCAGTCAAATCGGGTCTACCGTTAATGAAAAACTGTTTTTT. This encodes CASSQIGSTVNEKLFF.

V gene TRBV29-1 combines with J gene TRBJ2-5, with 7 positions matching TRBD1. TRBJ2-7 explains the end of the DNA better; the J call may be wrong. Germline loops: CDR1 SQVTM, CDR2 ANQGSEA. This CDR3 comprises 15 residues. The chain's CDR3 is CSVDVTRQGAYEQYF. The CDR3 DNA is TGCAGCGTTGATGTAACGCGACAGGGAGCCTACGAGCAGTACTTC.